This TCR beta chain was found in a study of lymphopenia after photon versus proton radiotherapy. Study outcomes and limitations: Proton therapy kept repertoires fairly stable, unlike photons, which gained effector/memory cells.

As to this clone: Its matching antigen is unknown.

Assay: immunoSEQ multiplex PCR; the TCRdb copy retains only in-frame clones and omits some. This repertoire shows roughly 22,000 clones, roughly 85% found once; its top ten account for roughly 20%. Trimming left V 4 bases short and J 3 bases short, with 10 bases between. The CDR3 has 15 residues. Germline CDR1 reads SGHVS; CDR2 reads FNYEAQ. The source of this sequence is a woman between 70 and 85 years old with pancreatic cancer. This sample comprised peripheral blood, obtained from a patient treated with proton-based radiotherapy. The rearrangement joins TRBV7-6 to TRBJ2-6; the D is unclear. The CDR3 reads CASSSYMGGANVLTF. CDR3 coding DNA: TGTGCCAGCAGCTCGTACATGGGTGGGGCCAACGTCCTGACTTTC.